This T cell receptor (beta chain) was profiled in a study of blood T cell repertoires in COVID-19. Overall study context: PBMCs, B-cell-depleted T cells, or T cells provided the cDNA or gDNA that made up the material.

The authors' processing: By means of reference gene primer amplification, nucleated cell counts were estimated. Generated by immunoSEQ multiplex PCR, the TCRdb table keeps only in-frame clones and is missing some. Clone size and the V and J calls come from that table; the DNA yielded D and trimming. The sample holds fewer than 300,000 clones, 80% to 95% seen once. In assigning cohorts, the study relied on participant-reported clinical history. Before being deemed recovered, Cohort 3 donors had two negative PCRs, clearance, or symptom resolution. V lost 6 bases to trimming and J lost 3 bases; unmatched junction nucleotides: 4. Germline-derived CDR1 and CDR2 are WSHSY and SAAADI. There are 14 residues in the CDR3.

The chain has TRBV10-2 and TRBJ2-3; 9 bases are shared with TRBD2. The TCR was taken from a woman in her thirties who had recovered from COVID-19. Sequenced material: PBMCs or T cells enriched from blood (not recorded which). The CDR3 DNA reads TGCGCCAGCAGGGAAAGCGGGAGGACAGATACGCAGTATTTT. Translating gives CASRESGRTDTQYF.